Below are 17 T cell receptor beta chains sequenced from a single sample in a study of OX40 agonist ivuxolimab in advanced cancers. Sequenced by immunoSEQ multiplex PCR; TCRdb stores in-frame clones only, minus some. The data contain roughly 84,000 clones, 81% of them seen just once; the ten biggest clones take up about 4.6%. The specimen was CD4+ or CD8+ T cells sorted from blood, collected in a trial of the OX40 agonist ivuxolimab. All receptors derive from an adult with an advanced solid tumor such as melanoma, head and neck, liver or kidney cancer.

V and J are TRBV6-5 and TRBJ1-5; D gene uncertain. This CDR3 contains 14 residues. The V end lost 1 base, the J end lost 6 bases, and 10 bases lay between the germline ends. Germline-derived CDR1 and CDR2 are MNHEY and SVGAGI. CDR3 nucleotides: TGTGCCAGCAGTTACTTTCAGAAGAGTCAGCCCCAGCATTTT. This encodes CASSYFQKSQPQHF.

A note on this clone: Since a much larger clone is just one base distant, this may be a read error. The gene calls are TRBV27 and TRBJ1-2; no reliable D call. With 6 bases removed from V and 2 bases from J, the gap between germline ends came to 16 bases. The CDR3 totals 15 residues. Germline V gene data show CDR1 as MNHEY and CDR2 as SMNVEV (reference sequence). Here the CDR3 DNA reads TGTGCCAGCAGCCCCGCCCCGGCAGTAAACTATGGCTACACCTTC. Translated, it gives CASSPAPAVNYGYTF.

J is TRBJ1-1 and V is TRBV9, with 7 nucleotides matching TRBD1. This CDR3 is built from 17 residues. In germline, CDR1 is SGDLS, CDR2 YYNGEE. The ends lost 0 bases at V and 7 bases at J; junction bases unmatched: 15. Here the CDR3 reads CASSVAGAGGTFHEAFF. The DNA of the CDR3 is TGTGCCAGCAGCGTAGCTGGGGCAGGGGGGACCTTCCATGAAGCTTTCTTT. The full variable domain, rest sourced from reference TRBV9 and TRBJ1-1, is DSGVTQTPKHLITATGQRVTLRCSPRSGDLSVYWYQQSLDQGLQFLIQYYNGEERAKGNILERFSAQQFPDLHSELNLSSLELGDSALYFCASSVAGAGGTFHEAFFGQGTRLTVV.

The rearrangement joins TRBV29-1 to TRBJ1-1; a weak D match, TRBD1 (5 bases). V was cut by 3 bases and J by 0 bases, with 14 bases left in between. The germline V gene has CDR1 SQVTM and CDR2 ANQGSEA. The CDR3 length is 15 residues. The DNA of the CDR3 is TGCAGCGTTGATGTTATGGGGGGTCTGAACACTGAAGCTTTCTTT. It yields the protein CSVDVMGGLNTEAFF.

Points on this clone: Other DNA sequences from this sample encode an identical CDR3 as well. V gene TRBV6-6 combines with J gene TRBJ1-1; D not certain. Germline CDR1 reads MNHNY; CDR2 reads SVGAGI (reference sequence). Trimming removed 6 bases at V and 3 bases at J, with 11 bases between. The CDR3 consists of 13 residues. The CDR3 DNA follows: TGTGCCAGCAGCACGGACGGAGACACTGAAGCTTTCTTT. Translation: CASSTDGDTEAFF.

The chain recombines TRBV5-1 with TRBJ1-1; 10 bases fit TRBD1. There are 15 residues in the CDR3. Germline lookup yields CDR1 SGHRS and CDR2 YFSETQ. With 4 bases clipped from V and 11 bases from J, the junction kept 14 bases outside the gene matches. Here the CDR3 reads CASSDPRDRGLSAFF. In DNA, the CDR3 is TGCGCCAGCAGCGACCCCCGGGACAGGGGTCTGAGTGCTTTCTTT.

The chain recombines TRBV9 with TRBJ2-5; the D gene is possibly TRBD2 (6 bases). This CDR3 is 14 amino acids long. V lost 0 bases to trimming and J lost 5 bases, with 11 bases between them. Germline V gene sequence: CDR1 SGDLS, CDR2 YYNGEE. The CDR3 sequence is CASSVDLGGETQYF. CDR3 in DNA: TGTGCCAGCAGCGTAGATCTTGGGGGGGAGACCCAGTACTTC.

This chain links TRBV18 with TRBJ1-1, with D uncertain. V was cut by 3 bases and J by 5 bases, with 10 bases left in between. The CDR3 totals 13 residues. Germline V gives CDR1 KGHSH, CDR2 LQKENI. The CDR3 DNA reads TGTGCCAGCTCACCCGACGGGAGGACTGAAGCTTTCTTT. It codes for CASSPDGRTEAFF.

J is TRBJ1-1 and V is TRBV30, with 7 bases identical to TRBD1. CDR1 is GTSNPN and CDR2 is SVGIG in the germline V gene (reference sequence). V was pared by 4 bases and J by 5 bases, with 4 bases of the junction left unmatched. The CDR3 covers 12 residues. The CDR3 nucleotides read TGTGCCTGGAAGACAGGGAGGACTGAAGCTTTCTTT. Protein product: CAWKTGRTEAFF.

This chain joins TRBV11-2 and TRBJ2-7, with D maybe TRBD2 (6 bases). The germline gives CDR1 SGHAT, CDR2 FQNNGV. V was trimmed by 2 bases and J by 0 bases, leaving 8 bases between them. The CDR3 extends over 14 amino acids. The CDR3 DNA is TGTGCCAGCAGCTTAAGGAGGGGCTCCTACGAGCAGTACTTC. This sequence encodes CASSLRRGSYEQYF.

The chain is built from TRBV4-1 and TRBJ2-1, with no clear D. The CDR3 length is 11 residues. V was clipped by 5 bases and J by 4 bases, with 3 bases between them. Germline V gene sequence: CDR1 MGHRA, CDR2 YSYEKL. The CDR3 sequence is CASSNYNEQFF. The CDR3 nucleotides read TGCGCCAGCAGCAATTACAATGAGCAGTTCTTC.

V usage is TRBV7-9 and J usage is TRBJ1-1, with D possibly being TRBD1 (6 bases). Germline loops: CDR1 SEHNR, CDR2 FQNEAQ (reference sequence). This CDR3 is 14 amino acids long. V was pared by 5 bases and J by 3 bases, with 13 bases between. The CDR3 DNA follows: TGTGCCAGCAGCCAAAACGGGGGGCACACTGAAGCTTTCTTT. This encodes CASSQNGGHTEAFF.

The genes are TRBV4-1 and TRBJ1-2; a weak D match, TRBD1 (6 bases). This CDR3 spans 15 amino acids. Deletions cut 3 bases from V and 3 bases from J, with 14 bases between. The germline V gene has CDR1 MGHRA and CDR2 YSYEKL. The CDR3 spells CASSHLKGDYYGYTF. Written as DNA, the CDR3 is TGCGCCAGCAGCCACCTCAAGGGGGATTACTATGGCTACACCTTC.

This chain joins TRBV7-2 and TRBJ2-7; 7 bases line up with TRBD1. The CDR3 is 15 residues long. J was trimmed by 2 bases and V by 4 bases; bases with no gene match: 8. In germline, CDR1 is SGHTA, CDR2 FQGNSA. The CDR3 DNA reads as TGTGCCAGCAGCTCGAGGGGGCTAGGAACCTACGAGCAGTACTTC. It translates to CASSSRGLGTYEQYF. Full variable domain (remainder filled in from reference TRBV7-2 and TRBJ2-7): GAGVSQSPSNKVTEKGKDVELRCDPISGHTALYWYRQSLGQGLEFLIYFQGNSAPDKSGLPSDRFSAERTGGSVSTLTIQRTQQEDSAVYLCASSSRGLGTYEQYFGPGTRLTVT.

As concerns this clone: The junction and the germline gene differ at one end; a read error may be behind it. The chain is built from TRBV4-1 and TRBJ2-1, with a possible D match to TRBD2 (6 bases). Germline CDR1 MGHRA, CDR2 YSYEKL. CDR3 length equals 18 residues. The CDR3 nucleotides read TGCGCCAGCAGTCAAGCCCATCGGGGGACTCAGACATACAATGAGCAGTTCTTC. Protein: CASSQAHRGTQTYNEQFF.

The chain recombines TRBV5-1 with TRBJ2-7; TRBD1 matches at 12 bases. The CDR3 sequence is 14 residues long. Trimming cost V 3 bases and J 7 bases; bases outside gene matches: 5. The germline V gene has CDR1 SGHRS and CDR2 YFSETQ. CDR3 residues: CASSWGQGAGEQYF. CDR3 nucleotide sequence: TGCGCCAGCAGCTGGGGACAGGGGGCGGGAGAGCAGTACTTC.

The chain couples TRBV2 to TRBJ1-4; perhaps TRBD1 as D (6 bases). Deletions cut 7 bases from V and 8 bases from J, with 14 bases between. This CDR3 has 13 residues. Per the germline V gene, CDR1 is SNHLY and CDR2 is FYNNEI. CDR3 region: CASIFRGGEKLFF. The DNA of the CDR3 is TGTGCCAGCATTTTTAGGGGGGGCGAAAAACTGTTTTTT.